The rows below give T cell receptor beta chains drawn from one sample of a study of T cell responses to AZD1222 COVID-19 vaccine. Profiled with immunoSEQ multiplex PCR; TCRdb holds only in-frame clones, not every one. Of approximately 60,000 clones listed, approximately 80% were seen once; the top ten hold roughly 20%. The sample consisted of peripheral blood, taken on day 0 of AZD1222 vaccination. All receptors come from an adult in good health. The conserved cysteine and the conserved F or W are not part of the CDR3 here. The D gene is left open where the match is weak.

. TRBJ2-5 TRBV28 ASSPAPETQY
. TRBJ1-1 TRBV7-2 ASSLVGMNTEAF
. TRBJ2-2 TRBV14 ASSQFAGELF
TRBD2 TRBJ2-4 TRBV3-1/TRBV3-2 ASSQDETKRREGRWDKNIQY
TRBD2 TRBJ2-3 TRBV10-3 AISQLAGGGDTQY
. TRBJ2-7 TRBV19 ASSIGGRYEQY
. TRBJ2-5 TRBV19 ASAQGQETQY
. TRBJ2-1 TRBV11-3 ASTEGLWNEQF
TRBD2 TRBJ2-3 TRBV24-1 ATSDLARGADTQY
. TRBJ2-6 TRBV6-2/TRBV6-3 ASSPQLGDSGANVLT
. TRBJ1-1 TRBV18 ASSPPPRRTATEAF
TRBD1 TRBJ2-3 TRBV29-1 SVAGTGVKYTDTQY
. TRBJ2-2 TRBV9 ASSVVGGGELF
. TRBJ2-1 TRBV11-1 ASSRGLEDEQF
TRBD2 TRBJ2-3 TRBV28 ASSPRLAGRGDTQY
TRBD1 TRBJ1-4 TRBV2 ASRMRQGIREKLF
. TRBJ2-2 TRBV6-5 ASGQGPMNTGELF
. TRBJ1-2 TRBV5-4 ASSPGYGYT
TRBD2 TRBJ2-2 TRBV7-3 ASSLHVRTSGSHTGELF
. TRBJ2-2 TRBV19 ASSILGENTGELF
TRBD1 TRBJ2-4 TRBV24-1 ATSVITGGHVIQY
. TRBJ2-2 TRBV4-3 ASSQGSGLKTGELF
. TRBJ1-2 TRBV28 ASSWEKGYGYT
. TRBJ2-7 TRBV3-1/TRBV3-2 ASSPVEGPYEQY
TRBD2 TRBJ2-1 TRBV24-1 ATSDSGLANYNEQF
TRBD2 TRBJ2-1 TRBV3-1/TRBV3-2 ASSQAWLAGGPNEQF
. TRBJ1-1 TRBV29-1 SVEEKEGVEAF
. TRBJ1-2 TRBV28 ASRPFGGSGYGYT
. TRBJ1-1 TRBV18 ASSPLGTEAF